One sample yielded the 30 T cell receptor beta chains listed below, sequenced in a study of beta chain features in type 1 diabetes. No cognate antigen is known for these TCRs. Study findings and constraints: TCRB CDR3s were moderately but significantly shorter in Type 1 diabetes patients in all four CD4+ subsets.

The entirety of the isolated RNA underwent reverse transcription, so expressed TCRB transcripts were sequenced. Assay used: immunoSEQ multiplex PCR; TCRdb lists only in-frame clones, some missing. Altogether a few hundred thousand clones are present, approximately 12% being singletons, with the ten largest covering roughly 0.0097%. Sequencing input: naive CD4+ T cells from blood. These receptors were taken from a woman aged 18-30 years with type 1 diabetes.

This clone has more than one count but fewer than ten. V usage is TRBV9 and J usage is TRBJ2-3, with TRBD2 identical over 12 bases. J gave up 2 bases and V 4 bases, and 5 bases lay outside the gene matches. Germline lookup yields CDR1 SGDLS and CDR2 YYNGEE. The CDR3 covers 16 residues. The CDR3 sequence is CASSPTSGGYTDTQYF. CDR3 DNA: TGTGCCAGCAGCCCAACTAGCGGGGGGTACACAGATACGCAGTATTTT.

This clone was observed a handful of times. The gene calls are TRBV5-6 and TRBJ2-7; D is ambiguous. Trimming cost V 2 bases and J 2 bases, with 8 bases left between them. The CDR3 has 13 residues. In germline, CDR1 is SGHDT, CDR2 YYEEEE. CDR3 protein: CASSFTRAYEQYF. CDR3 in DNA: TGTGCCAGCAGCTTCACGAGAGCCTACGAGCAGTACTTC.

The sample holds a few counts of this clone. The rearrangement uses TRBV7-2 and TRBJ2-5, with TRBD2 as a possible D gene (7 bases). Trimming shortened V by 5 bases and J by 5 bases, and 21 bases separated the two germline ends. CDR3 size: 16 residues. Germline loops: CDR1 SGHTA, CDR2 FQGNSA. The CDR3 loop is CASSIRGGPTLETQYF. The CDR3 coding sequence is TGTGCCAGCAGCATACGCGGGGGCCCAACCCTGGAGACCCAGTACTTC.

This clone turned up a few times. This rearrangement joins TRBV18 to TRBJ1-5; D is ambiguous. The germline V gene encodes CDR1 KGHSH and CDR2 LQKENI. V was pared by 6 bases and J by 4 bases, with 16 bases between. The CDR3 contains 15 residues. The CDR3 region has the DNA TGTGCCAGCTCCCCGTACGCCCCCGGTAATCAGCCCCAGCATTTT. Its translation: CASSPYAPGNQPQHF.

The chain couples TRBV5-1 to TRBJ2-7; the match to TRBD1 covers 9 bases. The junction had 12 bases not matched to a gene; V was cut back by 4 bases and J by 1 base. This CDR3 contains 17 residues. From germline, CDR1 is SGHRS and CDR2 YFSETQ. The CDR3 protein is CASSPALTGGPSYEQYF. The DNA of the CDR3 is TGCGCCAGCAGCCCGGCGCTAACAGGGGGCCCTTCCTACGAGCAGTACTTC.

DNA of the CDR3: TGTGCCAGCAGCTCGACGGGGGGGTCCCTGTCCTACAATGAGCAGTTCTTC. It is translated as CASSSTGGSLSYNEQFF. The genes are TRBV7-8 and TRBJ2-1; 8 bases match TRBD2. The CDR3 length is 17 residues. The germline CDR1 and CDR2 sequences are SGHVS and FQNEAQ. V trimming: 4 bases; J trimming: 1 base; junction bases outside the gene matches: 9.

This chain connects TRBV7-2 to TRBJ2-3; TRBD2 might be the D (6 bases). V gave up 5 bases and J gave up 2 bases, with 11 bases separating them. This CDR3 spans 14 amino acids. CDR1 is SGHTA and CDR2 is FQGNSA in the germline V gene. CDR3: CASSRLGLTDTQYF. In nucleotides, the CDR3 is TGTGCCAGCAGCCGGTTGGGACTCACAGATACGCAGTATTTT.

This chain joins TRBV5-1 and TRBJ2-2; a weak D match, TRBD1 (7 bases). There are 14 residues in the CDR3. V was pared by 7 bases and J by 0 bases, with 10 bases between. In germline, CDR1 is SGHRS, CDR2 YFSETQ. The CDR3 DNA sequence: TGCGCCAGCGGGGGGACAGCGAACACCGGGGAGCTGTTTTTT. This gives the protein CASGGTANTGELFF.

This clone was seen just once. This chain links TRBV7-9 with TRBJ2-3; D is undetermined. Trimming cost V 5 bases and J 5 bases, with 8 bases left between them. The CDR3 sequence is 12 residues long. CDR1 is SEHNR, CDR2 FQNEAQ, per germline (reference sequence). The CDR3 loop is CASSPRQDTQYF. CDR3 nucleotides: TGTGCCAGCAGCCCCCGACAAGATACGCAGTATTTT.

V usage is TRBV7-2 and J usage is TRBJ2-3; 14 nucleotides align to TRBD2. The CDR3 is 16 residues long. Germline CDR1 is SGHTA and CDR2 is FQGNSA. J was trimmed by 6 bases and V by 1 base; bases with no gene match: 3. The CDR3 DNA reads as TGTGCCAGCAGCTTAGGGGGGACTAGCGGGGGCGATACGCAGTATTTT. It is translated as CASSLGGTSGGDTQYF.

This clone was counted a few times. The chain carries TRBV9 and TRBJ2-2; D might be TRBD2 (7 bases). The V gene's germline CDR1 is SGDLS and CDR2 YYNGEE. V dropped 0 bases and J dropped 2 bases, with 11 bases sitting between them. This CDR3 is 16 amino acids long. The CDR3 region is CASSVAGGRNTGELFF. The CDR3 DNA is TGTGCCAGCAGCGTAGCCGGGGGGCGCAACACCGGGGAGCTGTTTTTT.

The table lists this clone with a few counts. V usage is TRBV6-5 and J usage is TRBJ2-5; D possibly corresponds to TRBD2 (5 bases). Per the germline V gene, CDR1 is MNHEY and CDR2 is SVGAGI. The CDR3 runs 12 residues. V lost 5 bases and J lost 5, with 9 bases in between. This CDR3 is CASSGWEETQYF. In DNA, the CDR3 is TGTGCCAGCAGTGGCTGGGAGGAGACCCAGTACTTC.

V gene TRBV4-1 combines with J gene TRBJ2-1; D is unclear. Germline V gives CDR1 MGHRA, CDR2 YSYEKL. This CDR3 comprises 13 residues. Trimming left V 3 bases short and J 11 bases short, with 14 bases between. CDR3: CASSQYWAEKQFF. DNA for the CDR3: TGCGCCAGCAGCCAGTACTGGGCCGAGAAGCAGTTCTTC.

This clone has just a few counts. The CDR3 DNA is TGTGCCAGCAACAAAACCCGACAGGGGGAGAAACCCGAGTCGGGGGCCAACGTCCTGACTTTC. The encoded protein is CASNKTRQGEKPESGANVLTF. This chain uses TRBV21-1 with TRBJ2-6; the D call TRBD1 from the table was never checked on the DNA. TRBV21-1 is given as a pseudogene. This CDR3 is 21 amino acids long.

Only a few counts were recorded for this clone. This chain uses TRBV5-1 with TRBJ1-1; D not resolved. Germline assignment: CDR1 SGHRS and CDR2 YFSETQ. The CDR3 is made up of 13 amino acids. The V end was cut by 1 base, the J end by 0 bases, with 4 bases between. The CDR3 protein is CASSLQMNTEAFF. As DNA, the CDR3 is TGCGCCAGCAGCTTGCAGATGAACACTGAAGCTTTCTTT.

In this sample, this clone turned up a few times. The chain couples TRBV6-5 to TRBJ2-1, with D perhaps TRBD2 (6 bases). V was pared by 4 bases and J by 3 bases, with 10 bases between. Germline CDR1 and CDR2: MNHEY and SVGAGI. The CDR3 totals 14 residues. CDR3 DNA: TGTGCCAGCAGTTGGGGACTGAACTACAATGAGCAGTTCTTC. Translation gives CASSWGLNYNEQFF.

The chain joins TRBV9 to TRBJ1-4, with D unclear. V was shortened by 0 bases and J by 8 bases, with 5 bases between the two germline ends. The length of the CDR3 is 12 residues. Germline CDR1 SGDLS, CDR2 YYNGEE. The CDR3 spells CASSVDGEKLFF. The CDR3 DNA reads as TGTGCCAGCAGCGTAGACGGGGAAAAACTGTTTTTT.

The V and J genes are TRBV7-2 and TRBJ1-1; 9 nucleotides match TRBD1. The CDR3 consists of 15 residues. Germline trimming cut 5 bases from V and 2 bases from J; bases unmatched to any gene: 6. Per germline, CDR1 SGHTA and CDR2 FQGNSA. The CDR3 loop is CASSPRQGGNTEAFF. Written as DNA, the CDR3 is TGTGCCAGCAGCCCACGACAGGGGGGTAACACTGAAGCTTTCTTT.

The chain employs TRBV2 and TRBJ1-2; D might be TRBD1 (6 bases). The CDR3 is 11 residues long. The germline V gene has CDR1 SNHLY and CDR2 FYNNEI. V lost 6 bases to trimming and J lost 5 bases, with 7 bases between them. CDR3 sequence: CASRTGYGYTF. In nucleotides, the CDR3 is TGTGCCAGCAGGACAGGATATGGCTACACCTTC.

This clone showed up just a few times. The chain recombines TRBV7-2 with TRBJ2-3; a weak D match, TRBD1 (6 bases). Germline values: CDR1 SGHTA, CDR2 FQGNSA. This CDR3 comprises 15 residues. V lost 1 base to trimming and J lost 6 bases, with 14 bases between them. CDR3 region: CASSLVGAGMDTQYF. In DNA form, the CDR3 reads TGTGCCAGCAGCTTAGTGGGGGCCGGGATGGATACGCAGTATTTT.

V is TRBV7-2 and J is TRBJ2-1, with TRBD1 identical over 7 bases. Germline trimming cut 3 bases from V and 4 bases from J; bases unmatched to any gene: 3. This CDR3 is 14 amino acids long. Germline assignment: CDR1 SGHTA and CDR2 FQGNSA. This CDR3 reads CASSFGDRYNEQFF. The CDR3 DNA sequence: TGTGCCAGCAGCTTCGGGGACAGATACAATGAGCAGTTCTTC. The entire variable domain, with the rest obtained from reference TRBV7-2 and TRBJ2-1, is as follows: GAGVSQSPSNKVTEKGKDVELRCDPISGHTALYWYRQSLGQGLEFLIYFQGNSAPDKSGLPSDRFSAERTGGSVSTLTIQRTQQEDSAVYLCASSFGDRYNEQFFGPGTRLTVL.

The V gene is TRBV28, the J gene TRBJ1-2; 7 bases are shared with TRBD1. The trim removed 8 bases at V and 3 bases at J, leaving 9 bases unmatched. Germline CDR1 reads MDHEN; CDR2 reads SYDVKM. CDR3 size: 14 residues. CDR3 nucleotides: TGTGCCAGCGGCCGGGACAGTGCACACTATGGCTACACCTTC. Translated: CASGRDSAHYGYTF.

This chain joins TRBV2 and TRBJ1-2, with D possibly matching TRBD1 (5 bases). This CDR3 region has 14 residues. V was shortened by 2 bases and J by 4 bases, with 11 bases between the two germline ends. CDR1 is SNHLY and CDR2 is FYNNEI in the germline V gene. As DNA, the CDR3 is TGTGCCAGCAGTGAACGGGGGGTTCCCTATGGCTACACCTTC. Protein: CASSERGVPYGYTF.

This clone was detected only a few times. The chain is built from TRBV27 and TRBJ2-3; D is unresolved. The V end was cut by 6 bases, the J end by 4 bases, with 17 bases between. The CDR3 has 15 amino acids. Germline CDR1 and CDR2: MNHEY and SMNVEV (reference sequence). This chain's CDR3 is CASRPLVGSPDTQYF. CDR3 coding DNA: TGTGCCAGCAGGCCGCTAGTAGGCTCCCCAGATACGCAGTATTTT.

This chain links TRBV11-2 with TRBJ1-1, with D unresolved. The ends were cut back, 2 bases at V and 6 bases at J, with 7 bases in the middle. Looked up from germline, CDR1 is SGHAT and CDR2 is FQNNGV. This CDR3 region has 12 residues. The chain's CDR3 is CASSLLQAEAFF. For the CDR3, the DNA is TGTGCCAGCAGCTTACTTCAGGCTGAAGCTTTCTTT.

This clone was counted a few times. The genes are TRBV5-4 and TRBJ2-1; D is perhaps TRBD2 (6 bases). Trimming took 2 bases from V and 3 from J, leaving 12 bases between them. Germline V gene sequence: CDR1 SGHNT, CDR2 YYREEE (reference sequence). There are 15 residues in the CDR3. The CDR3 reads CASSFGRDLYNEQFF. DNA for the CDR3: TGTGCCAGCAGCTTCGGGCGGGATCTCTACAATGAGCAGTTCTTC.

V is TRBV4-3 and J is TRBJ1-5; the D is unclear. The CDR3 spans 14 residues. V lost 0 bases, J lost 6 bases, and 9 bases lay in between. Germline-derived CDR1 and CDR2 are LGHNA and YSLEER. CDR3 sequence reads: CASSQDDGSQPQHF. The CDR3 nucleotides are TGCGCCAGCAGCCAAGATGACGGGTCTCAGCCCCAGCATTTT.

The rearrangement joins TRBV11-3 to TRBJ2-4; D unclear. Trimming pared 1 base from V and 6 bases from J, leaving 7 bases between. The V gene's germline CDR1 is SGHNT and CDR2 YENEEA. This CDR3 is built from 13 residues. In DNA form, the CDR3 reads TGTGCCAGCAGCTTAGGACAAGGAAACATTCAGTACTTC. Protein: CASSLGQGNIQYF.

The chain has TRBV10-3 and TRBJ2-3; 9 bases line up with TRBD2. The CDR3 is 13 residues long. Germline V gene data show CDR1 as ENHRY and CDR2 as SYGVKD. J lost 5 bases, V lost 9 bases, and 6 bases had no gene match. This chain's CDR3 is CAIRREGVDTQYF. CDR3 nucleotides: TGTGCCATACGGCGGGAGGGAGTAGATACGCAGTATTTT.

The rearrangement links TRBV7-9 to TRBJ1-2; TRBD1 matches 10 bases. V lost 4 bases, J lost 6 bases, and 8 bases stayed unmatched. Germline values: CDR1 SEHNR, CDR2 FQNEAQ (reference sequence). The CDR3 runs to 15 residues. CDR3 DNA: TGTGCCAGCAGCTACGCCATCGGGACAGGGGATGGCTACACCTTC. Translation: CASSYAIGTGDGYTF. The full variable domain, rest sourced from reference TRBV7-9 and TRBJ1-2, is DTGVSQNPRHKITKRGQNVTFRCDPISEHNRLYWYRQTLGQGPEFLTYFQNEAQLEKSRLLSDRFSAERPKGSFSTLEIQRTEQGDSAMYLCASSYAIGTGDGYTFGSGTRLTVV.